This section outlines one T cell receptor beta chain sequence together with its context. The sample is drawn from a study of blood T cell repertoires in COVID-19. Study-level information: PBMCs, B-cell-depleted T cells, or T cells provided the cDNA or gDNA that made up the material.

The length of the CDR3 is 14 residues. Germline V gene data show CDR1 as LGHDT and CDR2 as YNNKEL (reference sequence). The V gene lost 4 bases and the J gene lost 0 bases, with 10 bases spanning the gap. In Seattle, patients joined the study during active infection and were tracked longitudinally. Methods used by the authors: Reference gene primers were amplified, and this amplification served to estimate nucleated cell counts. The table came from immunoSEQ multiplex PCR; TCRdb's copy has only in-frame clones and leaves some out. V, J and clone size are taken as reported in that table, and D and trimming were inferred from the DNA itself. Of fewer than 300,000 clones listed, around 85% are singletons.

This chain links TRBV3-1 (or the pseudogene TRBV3-2) with TRBJ2-7, with D maybe TRBD2 (5 bases). Material: peripheral blood. This sequence was found in a woman younger than 45 with COVID-19, enrolled during active disease. The CDR3 DNA is TGTGCCAGCAGCCTGGACTTCTTCTCCTACGAGCAGTACTTC. Translation: CASSLDFFSYEQYF.